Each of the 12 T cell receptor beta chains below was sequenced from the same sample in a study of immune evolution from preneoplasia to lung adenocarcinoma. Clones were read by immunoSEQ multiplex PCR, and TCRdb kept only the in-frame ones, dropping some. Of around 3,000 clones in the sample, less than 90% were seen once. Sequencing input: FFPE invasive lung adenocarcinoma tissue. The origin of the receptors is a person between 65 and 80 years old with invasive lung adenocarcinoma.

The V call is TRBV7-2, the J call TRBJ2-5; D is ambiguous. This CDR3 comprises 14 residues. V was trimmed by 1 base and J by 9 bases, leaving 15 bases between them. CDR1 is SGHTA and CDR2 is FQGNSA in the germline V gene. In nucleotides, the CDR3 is TGTGCCAGCAGCTTAGATGGCAGTGGTAGGGCCCAGTACTTC. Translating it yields CASSLDGSGRAQYF.

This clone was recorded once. CDR3 nucleotides: TGTGCCATCAGGGGCCTAGCGGGAGAAGGCAATGAGCAGTTCTTC. Translating it yields CAIRGLAGEGNEQFF. This rearrangement joins TRBV10-3 to TRBJ2-1, with 10 bases lining up with TRBD2. After removal of 6 bases from V and 6 bases from J, the junction contained 8 bases not matched to a gene. Germline V gives CDR1 ENHRY, CDR2 SYGVKD. The CDR3 runs to 15 residues.

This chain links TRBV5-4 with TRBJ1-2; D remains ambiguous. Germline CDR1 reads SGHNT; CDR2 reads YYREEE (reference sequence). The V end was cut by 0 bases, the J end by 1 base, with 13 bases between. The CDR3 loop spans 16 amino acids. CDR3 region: CASSLDNSDLNYGYTF. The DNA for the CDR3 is TGTGCCAGCAGCTTGGACAACTCTGACCTTAACTATGGCTACACCTTC.

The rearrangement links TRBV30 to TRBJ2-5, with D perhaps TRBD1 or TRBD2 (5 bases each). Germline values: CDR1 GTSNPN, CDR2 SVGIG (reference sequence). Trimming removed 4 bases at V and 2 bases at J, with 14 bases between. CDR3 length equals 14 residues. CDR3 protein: CAWTGMWGQETQYF. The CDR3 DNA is TGTGCCTGGACTGGTATGTGGGGGCAAGAGACCCAGTACTTC.

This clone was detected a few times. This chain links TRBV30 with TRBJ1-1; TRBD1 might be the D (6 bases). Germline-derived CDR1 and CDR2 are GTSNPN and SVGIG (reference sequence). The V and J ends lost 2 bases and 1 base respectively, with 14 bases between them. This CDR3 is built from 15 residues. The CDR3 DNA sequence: TGTGCCTGGAGTTGGGGGGGGCGAGGGAACACTGAAGCTTTCTTT. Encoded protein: CAWSWGGRGNTEAFF.

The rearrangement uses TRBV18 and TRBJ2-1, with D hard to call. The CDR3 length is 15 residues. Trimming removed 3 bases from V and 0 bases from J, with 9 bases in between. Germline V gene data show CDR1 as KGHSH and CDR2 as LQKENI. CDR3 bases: TGTGCCAGCTCACCCGGCTCCAGCTCCTACAATGAGCAGTTCTTC. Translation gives CASSPGSSSYNEQFF.

The CDR3 DNA sequence: TGTGCCAGCAGCTTAGAGGGACAGGGTTTCTACGAGCAGTACTTC. It translates to CASSLEGQGFYEQYF. This chain uses TRBV11-2 with TRBJ2-7, with 9 nucleotides matching TRBD1. Germline V gives CDR1 SGHAT, CDR2 FQNNGV. With V trimmed by 0 bases and J by 3 bases, 3 bases remained unmatched. The CDR3 spans 15 residues.

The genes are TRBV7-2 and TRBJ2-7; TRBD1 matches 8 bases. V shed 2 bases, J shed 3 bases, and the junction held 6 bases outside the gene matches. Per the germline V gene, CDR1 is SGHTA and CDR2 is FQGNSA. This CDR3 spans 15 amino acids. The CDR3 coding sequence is TGTGCCAGCAGCTTATGGGGGACAGGCCTCTACGAGCAGTACTTC. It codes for CASSLWGTGLYEQYF.

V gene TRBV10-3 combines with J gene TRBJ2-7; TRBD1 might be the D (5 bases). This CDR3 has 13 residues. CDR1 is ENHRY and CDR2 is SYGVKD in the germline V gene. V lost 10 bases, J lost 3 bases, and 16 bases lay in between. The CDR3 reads CATHGDRVYEQYF. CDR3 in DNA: TGTGCCACCCACGGTGACAGAGTCTACGAGCAGTACTTC.

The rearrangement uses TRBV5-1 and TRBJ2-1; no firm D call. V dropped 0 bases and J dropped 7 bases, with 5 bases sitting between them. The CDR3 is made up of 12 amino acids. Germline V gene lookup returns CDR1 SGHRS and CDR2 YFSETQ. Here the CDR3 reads CASSLARNEQFF. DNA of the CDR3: TGCGCCAGCAGCTTGGCACGGAATGAGCAGTTCTTC.

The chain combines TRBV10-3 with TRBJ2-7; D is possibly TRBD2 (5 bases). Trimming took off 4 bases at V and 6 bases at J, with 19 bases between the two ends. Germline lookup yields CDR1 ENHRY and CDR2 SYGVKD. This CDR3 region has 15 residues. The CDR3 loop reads CAISGSKGRDSEQYF. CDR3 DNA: TGTGCCATCAGTGGGTCCAAGGGCCGGGATTCCGAGCAGTACTTC.

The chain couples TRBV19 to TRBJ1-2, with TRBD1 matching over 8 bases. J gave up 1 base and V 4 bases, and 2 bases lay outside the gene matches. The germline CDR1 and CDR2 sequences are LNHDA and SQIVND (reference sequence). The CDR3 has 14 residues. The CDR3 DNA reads TGTGCCAGTAGTAGGGGACAGGATAACTATGGCTACACCTTC. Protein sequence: CASSRGQDNYGYTF. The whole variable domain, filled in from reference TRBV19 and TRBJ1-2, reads DGGITQSPKYLFRKEGQNVTLSCEQNLNHDAMYWYRQDPGQGLRLIYYSQIVNDFQKGDIAEGYSVSREKKESFPLTVTSAQKNPTAFYLCASSRGQDNYGYTFGSGTRLTVV.